This T cell receptor (beta chain) is drawn from a study of OX40 agonist ivuxolimab in advanced cancers. Study background: A history of anti-PD-1, anti-PD-L1 or anti-CTLA-4 therapy was acceptable, and over 30% had some. General study points: Clonal expansion by week 6 occurred in CD4+ and CD8+ blood T cells (at 0.1 to 3.0 mg/kg). Averaging showed that CD8+ T cells had more expanded clones than CD4+ did.

As to this clone: Its matching antigen is unknown.

Some clones are missing from TCRdb's copy, which holds only in-frame ones; the method was immunoSEQ multiplex PCR. The sample has more than 85,000 clones; around nine tenths are singletons. This CDR3 contains 13 residues. Germline CDR1 is SGHRS and CDR2 is YFSETQ. The V end lost 2 bases, the J end lost 3 bases, and 5 bases lay between the germline ends. The sequenced sample was CD4+ or CD8+ T cells sorted from blood, obtained in a trial of the OX40 agonist ivuxolimab. This sequence joins TRBV5-1 and TRBJ1-4; D remains unclear. The source is an adult with an advanced solid tumor such as melanoma, head and neck, liver or kidney cancer. The CDR3 spells CASSLKPNEKLFF. CDR3 coding DNA: TGCGCCAGCAGCTTAAAACCTAATGAAAAACTGTTTTTT.